The present entry profiles one TCR beta chain with its context. This record comes from a study of response to subunit inactivated influenza vaccine. A single record per CDR3 protein comes from TCRdb applying MiXCR to the RT-PCR reads. Among about 500,000 distinct CDR3 sequences listed, 16% were seen once. This TCR derives from a man between 50 and 69 years old who received an inactivated influenza vaccine. Specimen: CD4+ T cells sorted from PBMCs, collected roughly 24 months after vaccination.

CDR3 nucleotides: TGTGCCAGCAGTCCCGACGTCGCAGCAACTAATGAAAAACTGTTTTTT. This gives the protein CASSPDVAATNEKLFF. The chain is built from TRBV12-3 or TRBV12-4 and TRBJ1-4; D unresolved. V lost 5 bases to trimming and J lost 0 bases, with 13 bases between them. This CDR3 is 16 amino acids long.